This TCR beta chain was recorded in a study of CD8+ T cells in alopecia areata (dated by TCRdb to about 2018). Looking at the study overall: The treated patients, all with moderate-to-severe alopecia areata, were enrolled in an open-label pilot trial of oral tofacitinib given at 5 to 10 mg twice daily. Patients received tofacitinib for 6 to 18 months and were then followed off drug for 6 months to check for delayed response and recurrence. Scalp clonality was compared among normal scalp (n=4), patchy alopecia areata scalp (n=8), and alopecia totalis/universalis scalp (n=8). In humans, TCRbeta sequencing was performed on scalp tissue and on sorted CD4+ and CD8+ peripheral blood T cells from healthy controls and from patients with patchy or totalis/universalis alopecia areata. Disease severity in treated patients was measured with the SALT score, which quantifies the percentage of affected scalp surface area. Patients on tofacitinib were biopsied at baseline and after 4 and 24 weeks of treatment, and several of the patients also had a later scalp biopsy. RNA came from the PAXgene miRNA kit for fixed scalp, the miRNeasy kit for PBMCs, and the RNeasy kit for mouse skin. The study used high-throughput TCRbeta sequencing to examine T cell clonal expansion in alopecia areata, in both the C3H/HeJ mouse model and human patients. TCRbeta CDR3 regions were amplified by immunoSEQ multiplex PCR with 35 Vbeta forward and 13 Jbeta reverse primers.

Library construction relied on the immunoSEQ multiplex PCR assay. RNA was extracted from all samples and reverse transcribed into cDNA as template for TCR sequencing. SuperScript III was used for first-strand cDNA synthesis, primed with a 2:1 mix of oligo-dT and random hexamers. A synthetic immune receptor repertoire was used to measure amplification bias, and any remaining bias was corrected computationally. The study's own analysis went as follows. Raw reads were preprocessed for error removal, and CDR3 was defined according to IMGT conventions as running from the conserved cysteine to phenylalanine. To get clonality, Shannon entropy was normalized by log2 of the number of productive unique TCRs and the result was subtracted from 1. CD4 or CD8 identity of scalp clones was inferred by cross-referencing scalp TCRbeta sequences with sorted blood CD4 and CD8 repertoires. The clones in this table, taken by TCRdb from immuneACCESS, are in-frame only. Not every clone is retained; where verified, under half of the shortfall comes from an unresolved V gene, and the cause of the rest is unknown. The DNA was the basis for D and trimming; V, J and clone size are from that table. Recorded for this sample are 100,000 to 120,000 clones; roughly three fifths of them occurred a single time. The top ten clones comprise 3% to 4% of the sample.

Remarks on this clone: This receptor's antigen is unknown. No base qualities exist here, and no much larger clone lies one base off it.

Interpreted using the paper, the time point label stands for: 20 to 30 weeks on oral tofacitinib. Read against the paper, the sample's treatment or condition label means: oral pan-JAK inhibitor, 5-10 mg twice daily. From alopecia areata patients, peripheral blood was collected along with lesional scalp punch biopsies. PBMCs were isolated by density centrifugation and stained for CD3, CD4 and CD8, after which CD4+ and CD8+ T cells were sorted on a FACSAria. Results the study describes overall, beyond this receptor: Higher clonality and more expanded CD8+ clones were observed in lesional scalp than in normal scalp, particularly in alopecia totalis/universalis, a finding suggestive of antigenic drive. Many expanded lesional clones persisted in scalp and blood during tofacitinib treatment, which may partly explain relapse after stopping treatment. With tofacitinib, both scalp clonality and the number of expanded CD8+ clones among the top 100 scalp clones went down significantly. Unlike mouse skin, where gammadelta T cells dominate, normal human skin contains resident alphabeta T cells that get sequenced too, which complicates analysis of the scalp TCR repertoire. Because the treated cohort was small and had just a single nonresponder, larger studies are needed to establish links between baseline CD8+ expansion and response. Shared TCR sequences between patients were less evident than in mice, which may be partly attributable to HLA diversity in the patient population.

CDR1 and CDR2 are read off the germline V gene as SGDLS and YYNGEE. The CDR3 runs 13 amino acids, cysteine and phenylalanine included. The read is trimmed to its CDR3 DNA, 39 bases read in frame from base 1. Trimming costs V 4 bases and J 7 bases, and their ends lie 12 bases apart. The sequence derives from a human donor with alopecia areata. The sample here was CD4+ T cells sorted from blood, taken at week 24, from a patient treated with tofacitinib. The rearrangement combines TRBV9 with TRBJ2-1; TRBD2 is a possible D gene, resting on 5 matching bases. The CDR3 reads CASSLRGRNEQFF. The nucleotide sequence is TGTGCCAGCAGCCTCAGAGGGCGGAATGAGCAGTTCTTC.